A selection of T cell receptor beta chains follows, all from one sample in a study of post-analysis software for immune sequencing data. TCRdb passed the PCR reads through MiXCR, listing each CDR3 protein once. The sample shows fewer than 600,000 distinct CDR3 sequences, less than 45% of them seen only once. Input material: blood. All receptors derive from a girl under 18 with multiple sclerosis. Both conserved end residues are part of each CDR3. A D gene is named only where the DNA matches it firmly. The size field is filled for only some rows; it gives once, few, many or a size class.

TRBJ2-3 TRBV4-1 TRBD1 few TGCGCCAGCAGCCAAGGTGGACAGGGACGACCCACAGATACGCAGTATTTT CASSQGGQGRPTDTQYF
TRBJ2-7 TRBV20-1 TRBD2 . TGCAGTGCCATGAATACAGCGACTAGCGCCTACGAGCAGTACTTC CSAMNTATSAYEQYF
TRBJ2-1 TRBV28 TRBD2 few TGTGCCAGCAGTTCATGGACTAGCGGGAGGGACAATGAGCAGTTCTTC CASSSWTSGRDNEQFF
TRBJ2-1 TRBV5-6 . . TGTGCCAGCAGCGGAGGGACTCCCTACAATGAGCAGTTCTTC CASSGGTPYNEQFF
TRBJ2-4 TRBV28 . . TGTGCCAGCAGACCGGGACAACCCAAAAACATTCAGTACTTC CASRPGQPKNIQYF
TRBJ1-2 TRBV7-2 . . TGTGCCAGCAGCTCTCGAGGGCTTCGCTACACCTTC CASSSRGLRYTF
TRBJ2-7 TRBV20-1 . . TGCAGTGCTAGAACCCTTAGGTACGAGCAGTACTTC CSARTLRYEQYF
TRBJ2-1 TRBV7-2 TRBD2 many TGTGCCAGCAGCATGCGGGACAGGAGGACTAGCGGGAGAGACAATGAGCAGTTCTTC CASSMRDRRTSGRDNEQFF
TRBJ2-7 TRBV7-2 . . TGTGCCAGCAGCTTCACCAGAGGGAGGTACGAGCAGTACTTC CASSFTRGRYEQYF
TRBJ2-7 TRBV7-2 . . TGTGCCAGCGGGCAAAGCGGCCTCTACGAGCAGTACTTC CASGQSGLYEQYF
TRBJ2-1 TRBV5-5 . . TGTGCCAGCAGCTGGGTCGCCGGCAATGAGCAGTTCTTC CASSWVAGNEQFF
TRBJ2-7 TRBV27 . once TGTGCCAGCAGTTCCATCGACGAGCAGTACTTC CASSSIDEQYF
TRBJ2-7 TRBV28 TRBD1 . TGTGCCAGCACCCTGGACAGGACTGAGTTGTACTTC CASTLDRTELYF
TRBJ1-2 TRBV2 . . TGTGCCAGCAGTGATTCGTACGGTGGGGCAGGCGGGGGCTACACCTTC CASSDSYGGAGGGYTF
TRBJ2-7 TRBV6-5 . few TGTGCCAGCAGTTACTCGGTCGGGCAGACCTACGAGCAGTACTTC CASSYSVGQTYEQYF
TRBJ1-1 TRBV25-1 . . TGTGCCAGCAGTGCCGGGGGGGCCACTGAAGCTTTCTTT CASSAGGATEAFF
TRBJ2-1 TRBV5-1 . . TGCGCCAGCAGCCAACGGTGGGGTGGGCCCAATGAGCAGTTCTTC CASSQRWGGPNEQFF
TRBJ1-1 TRBV5-1 TRBD1 . TGCGCCAGCAGCTTGGGGACAGGGGACGCTTTCTTT CASSLGTGDAFF
TRBJ1-5 TRBV12-3/TRBV12-4 TRBD1 . TGTGCCAGCAGTTATTATTCGGACAGGGGAGATCAGCCCCAGCATTTT CASSYYSDRGDQPQHF
TRBJ2-7 TRBV7-9 TRBD2 few TGTGCCAGCAGCGCCGGGACTAGCCAAACTTACGAGCAGTACTTC CASSAGTSQTYEQYF
TRBJ1-5 TRBV20-1 . . TGCAGTGCGCAGGGGCGTAGTCAGCCCCAGCATTTT CSAQGRSQPQHF
TRBJ2-6 TRBV7-3 TRBD2 . TGTGCCAGCAGCTTACGCCGGGGGGGGTCTGGGGCCAACGTCCTGACTTTC CASSLRRGGSGANVLTF
TRBJ2-1 TRBV20-1 TRBD2 . TGCAGTGCTAGCCGACTAGCGGGAGATCCTTACAATGAGCAGTTCTTC CSASRLAGDPYNEQFF
TRBJ2-1 TRBV20-1 . few TGCAGTGCTAGAGCTCGTTCGAGGGACCTATACAATGAGCAGTTCTTC CSARARSRDLYNEQFF
TRBJ2-1 TRBV20-1 . . TGCAGTGCTAGAGAAGGGGGAGGGAGCTCCTACAATGAGCAGTTCTTC CSAREGGGSSYNEQFF
TRBJ1-5 TRBV27 . . TGTGCCAGCAGCACAGGTCGGGAGCCCCAGCATTTT CASSTGREPQHF
TRBJ2-7 TRBV13 TRBD1 few TGTGCCAGCAGCTTTTTGGGCAGGGACAGACTTTCCTACGAGCAGTACTTC CASSFLGRDRLSYEQYF